These 13 T cell receptor beta chains share one sample of origin, sequenced in a study of cytomegalovirus exposure and HLA in healthy donors. 60 Vbeta and 13 Jbeta primers were used in PCR. TCRdb's table, derived via immunoSEQ multiplex PCR, lists solely in-frame clones and lacks some. The sample lists tens of thousands of clones, 76% occurring once. Material for sequencing was PBMCs. These receptors all come from a male donor in good health and CMV-seronegative.

The rearrangement joins TRBV10-1 to TRBJ2-1; 7 nucleotides align to TRBD2. V was clipped by 3 bases and J by 3 bases; unmatched bases: 8. Germline CDR1 WNHNN, CDR2 SYGVQD (reference sequence). This CDR3 region has 16 residues. CDR3 nucleotides: TGCGCCAGCAGTGAAGCGGCTGGCGGGAGCTACAATGAGCAGTTCTTC. Its protein product is CASSEAAGGSYNEQFF.

The chain combines TRBV5-6 with TRBJ2-7; 11 bases align to TRBD1. Germline values: CDR1 SGHDT, CDR2 YYEEEE. V was clipped by 1 base and J by 6 bases; unmatched bases: 3. This CDR3 region has 14 residues. CDR3 region: CASSLIGTGGEQYF. CDR3 bases: TGTGCCAGCAGCTTGATTGGGACAGGGGGCGAGCAGTACTTC.

A single count supports this clone. The rearrangement joins TRBV30 to TRBJ2-7, with 9 bases identical to TRBD2. Germline CDR1 and CDR2: GTSNPN and SVGIG (reference sequence). V lost 0 bases to trimming and J lost 9 bases; unmatched junction nucleotides: 30. The CDR3 runs 21 residues. The CDR3: CAWSVRRAGRGKTSGELGQYF. DNA for the CDR3: TGTGCCTGGAGTGTACGGCGAGCAGGCAGGGGAAAGACTAGCGGCGAGCTGGGGCAGTACTTC.

The chain joins TRBV5-1 to TRBJ2-1; TRBD2 is a possible D gene (5 bases). This CDR3 has 16 residues. Germline loops: CDR1 SGHRS, CDR2 YFSETQ. Trimming took 0 bases from V and 8 from J, leaving 18 bases between them. CDR3 DNA sequence: TGCGCCAGCAGCTTGGGACCGGGGAGTAATGCGGATGAGCAGTTCTTC. Its translation is CASSLGPGSNADEQFF.

This sequence joins TRBV28 and TRBJ1-1, with TRBD1 matching over 12 bases. From germline, CDR1 is MDHEN and CDR2 SYDVKM. Germline trimming cut 6 bases from V and 6 bases from J; bases unmatched to any gene: 5. This CDR3 spans 14 amino acids. The CDR3 region is CASRGTGGAAEAFF. CDR3 coding DNA: TGTGCCAGCAGGGGGACAGGGGGCGCCGCTGAAGCTTTCTTT.

The genes are TRBV27 and TRBJ1-5; maybe TRBD1 (5 bases). Germline CDR1 MNHEY, CDR2 SMNVEV (reference sequence). CDR3 length: 15 amino acids. V was shortened by 0 bases and J by 3 bases, with 9 bases between the two germline ends. This chain's CDR3 is CASSLSRGLNQPQHF. The CDR3 region has the DNA TGTGCCAGCAGTTTATCGAGGGGACTCAATCAGCCCCAGCATTTT.

The gene calls are TRBV2 and TRBJ2-1, with 9 bases lining up with TRBD2. Looked up from germline, CDR1 is SNHLY and CDR2 is FYNNEI. Trimming at V came to 8 bases and at J to 5 bases, leaving 10 bases not matched to a gene. CDR3 length equals 15 residues. The CDR3 DNA reads as TGTGCCAGCTCGGAGGAGCGGGAGGTCAACAATGAGCAGTTCTTC. It translates to CASSEEREVNNEQFF. Full variable domain (remainder filled in from reference TRBV2 and TRBJ2-1): EPEVTQTPSHQVTQMGQEVILRCVPISNHLYFYWYRQILGQKVEFLVSFYNNEISEKSEIFDDQFSVERPDGSNFTLKIRSTKLEDSAMYFCASSEEREVNNEQFFGPGTRLTVL.

CDR3 loop: CASSYLTSTDTQYF. The CDR3, as DNA: TGTGCCAGCAGTTACCTGACTTCCACAGATACGCAGTATTTT. The V and J genes are TRBV6-6 and TRBJ2-3; no clear D gene. The CDR3 length is 14 residues. V was shortened by 2 bases and J by 2 bases, with 8 bases between the two germline ends. Germline V CDR1 and CDR2: MNHNY, SVGAGI (reference sequence).

This clone was detected a few times. This rearrangement joins TRBV7-9 to TRBJ1-1; D uncertain. Between the trimmed V and J ends, which lost 0 bases and 3 bases, there was a span of 8 bases. The germline gives CDR1 SEHNR, CDR2 FQNEAQ (reference sequence). This CDR3 is 14 amino acids long. In DNA, the CDR3 is TGTGCCAGCAGCTTAGCCAGGATGGACACTGAAGCTTTCTTT. It codes for CASSLARMDTEAFF. Looking up the rest from reference TRBV7-9 and TRBJ1-1 gives the full variable domain: DTGVSQNPRHKITKRGQNVTFRCDPISEHNRLYWYRQTLGQGPEFLTYFQNEAQLEKSRLLSDRFSAERPKGSFSTLEIQRTEQGDSAMYLCASSLARMDTEAFFGQGTRLTVV.

The rearrangement uses TRBV18 and TRBJ1-2; 7 positions match TRBD1. J lost 5 bases, V lost 0 bases, and 3 bases had no gene match. Germline CDR1 reads KGHSH; CDR2 reads LQKENI. The CDR3 extends over 14 amino acids. Written as DNA, the CDR3 is TGTGCCAGCTCACCACCGGGACAGTTTTATGGCTACACCTTC. It is translated as CASSPPGQFYGYTF.

The chain links TRBV2 to TRBJ1-5; perhaps TRBD1 as D (6 bases). CDR3 size: 15 residues. The germline V gene has CDR1 SNHLY and CDR2 FYNNEI. Trimming removed 6 bases at V and 1 base at J, with 13 bases between. The CDR3 region has the DNA TGTGCCAGCAGCTCAGGACAGACAAGCAATCAGCCCCAGCATTTT. This encodes CASSSGQTSNQPQHF.

This clone was detected once. This chain links TRBV2 with TRBJ2-2; no definite D call. The CDR3 extends over 15 amino acids. Trimming shortened V by 1 base and J by 1 base, and 7 bases separated the two germline ends. The germline V gene has CDR1 SNHLY and CDR2 FYNNEI. CDR3 DNA: TGTGCCAGCAGTGAAGTAGATTGGAACACCGGGGAGCTGTTTTTT. Protein sequence: CASSEVDWNTGELFF.

V is TRBV7-2 and J is TRBJ1-4, with D tentatively TRBD1 (5 bases). The CDR3 totals 15 residues. Germline CDR1 reads SGHTA; CDR2 reads FQGNSA. Trimming removed 1 base from V and 7 bases from J, with 13 bases in between. This CDR3 is CASSLEGQGGEKLFF. CDR3 sequence (DNA): TGTGCCAGCAGCTTAGAGGGGCAGGGAGGTGAAAAACTGTTTTTT.